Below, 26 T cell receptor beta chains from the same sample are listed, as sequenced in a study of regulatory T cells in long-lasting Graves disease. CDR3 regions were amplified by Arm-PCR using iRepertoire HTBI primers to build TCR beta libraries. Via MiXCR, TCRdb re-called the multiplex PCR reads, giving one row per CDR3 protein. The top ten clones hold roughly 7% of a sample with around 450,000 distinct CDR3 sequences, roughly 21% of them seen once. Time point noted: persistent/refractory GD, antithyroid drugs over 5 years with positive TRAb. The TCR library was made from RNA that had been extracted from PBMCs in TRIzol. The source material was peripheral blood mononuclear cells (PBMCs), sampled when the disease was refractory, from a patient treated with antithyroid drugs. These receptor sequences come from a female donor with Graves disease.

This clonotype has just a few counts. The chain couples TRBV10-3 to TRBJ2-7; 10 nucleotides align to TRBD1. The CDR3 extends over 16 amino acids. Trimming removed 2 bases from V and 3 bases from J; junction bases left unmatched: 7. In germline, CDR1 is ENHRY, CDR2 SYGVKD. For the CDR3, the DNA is TGTGCCATCAGTGAGACCCGACAGGGGGCTTTCTACGAGCAGTACTTC. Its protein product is CAISETRQGAFYEQYF.

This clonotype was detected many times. CDR3: CASSRWDRVELNTEAFF. The CDR3, as DNA: TGTGCCAGCAGTCGCTGGGACAGGGTGGAGTTGAACACTGAAGCTTTCTTT. V is TRBV6-1 and J is TRBJ1-1, with TRBD1 matching over 9 bases. Germline CDR1 and CDR2: MNHNS and SASEGT. The V segment lost 5 bases and the J segment 0 bases; nucleotides outside the gene matches: 10. CDR3 length equals 17 residues.

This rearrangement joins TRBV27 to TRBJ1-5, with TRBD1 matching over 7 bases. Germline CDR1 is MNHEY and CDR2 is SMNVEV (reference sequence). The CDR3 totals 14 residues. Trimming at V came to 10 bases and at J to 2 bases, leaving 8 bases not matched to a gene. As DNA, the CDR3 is TGTGCCACCAAAGACGGACAGGGCAATCAGCCCCAGCATTTT. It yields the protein CATKDGQGNQPQHF.

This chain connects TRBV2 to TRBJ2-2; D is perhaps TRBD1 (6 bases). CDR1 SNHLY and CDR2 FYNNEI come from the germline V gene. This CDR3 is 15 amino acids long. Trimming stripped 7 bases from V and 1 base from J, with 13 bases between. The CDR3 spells CASNRPTGNTGELFF. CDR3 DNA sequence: TGTGCCAGCAATCGACCGACAGGGAACACCGGGGAGCTGTTTTTT.

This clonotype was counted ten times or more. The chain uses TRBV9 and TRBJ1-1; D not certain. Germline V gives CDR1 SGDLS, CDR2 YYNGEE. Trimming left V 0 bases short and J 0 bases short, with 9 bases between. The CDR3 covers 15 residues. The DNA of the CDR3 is TGTGCCAGCAGCGTAGGGGCTGGGATGAACACTGAAGCTTTCTTT. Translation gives CASSVGAGMNTEAFF. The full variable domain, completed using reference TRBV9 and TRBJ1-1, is DSGVTQTPKHLITATGQRVTLRCSPRSGDLSVYWYQQSLDQGLQFLIQYYNGEERAKGNILERFSAQQFPDLHSELNLSSLELGDSALYFCASSVGAGMNTEAFFGQGTRLTVV.

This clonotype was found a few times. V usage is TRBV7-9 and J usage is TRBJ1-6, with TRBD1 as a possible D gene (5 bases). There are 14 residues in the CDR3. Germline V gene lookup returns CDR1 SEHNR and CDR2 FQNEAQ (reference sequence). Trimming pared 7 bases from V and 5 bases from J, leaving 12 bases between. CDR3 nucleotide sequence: TGTGCCAGCATCTCGGACACCAATAATTCACCCCTCCACTTT. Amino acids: CASISDTNNSPLHF.

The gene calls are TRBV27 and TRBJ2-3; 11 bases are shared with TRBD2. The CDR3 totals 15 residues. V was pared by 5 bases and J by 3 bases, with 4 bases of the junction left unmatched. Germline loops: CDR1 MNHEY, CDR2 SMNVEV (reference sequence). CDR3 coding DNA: TGTGCCAGCAGTCCGACTAGCGGGGATACAGATACGCAGTATTTT. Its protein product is CASSPTSGDTDTQYF.

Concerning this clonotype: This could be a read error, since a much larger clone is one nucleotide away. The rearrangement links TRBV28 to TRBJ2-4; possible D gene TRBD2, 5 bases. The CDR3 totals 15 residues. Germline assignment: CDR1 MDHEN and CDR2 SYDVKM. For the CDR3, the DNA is TGTGCCGGCAGTTTATATAGGGAGGCCAAAAACATTCAGTACTTC. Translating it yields CAGSLYREAKNIQYF.

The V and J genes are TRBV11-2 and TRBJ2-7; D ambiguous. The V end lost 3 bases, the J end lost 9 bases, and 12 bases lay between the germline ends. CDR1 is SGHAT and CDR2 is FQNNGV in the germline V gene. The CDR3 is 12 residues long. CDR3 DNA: TGTGCCAGCAGCTTGGACGAATCGGGGCAGTACTTC. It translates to CASSLDESGQYF.

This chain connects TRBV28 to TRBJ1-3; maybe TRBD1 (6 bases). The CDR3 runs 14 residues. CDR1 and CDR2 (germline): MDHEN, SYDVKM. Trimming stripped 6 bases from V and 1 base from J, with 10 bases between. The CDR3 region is CASSSQGSGNTIYF. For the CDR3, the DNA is TGTGCCAGCAGCTCACAGGGATCTGGAAACACCATATATTTT. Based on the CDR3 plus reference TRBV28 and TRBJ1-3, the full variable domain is DVKVTQSSRYLVKRTGEKVFLECVQDMDHENMFWYRQDPGLGLRLIYFSYDVKMKEKGDIPEGYSVSREKKERFSLILESASTNQTSMYLCASSSQGSGNTIYFGEGSWLTVV.

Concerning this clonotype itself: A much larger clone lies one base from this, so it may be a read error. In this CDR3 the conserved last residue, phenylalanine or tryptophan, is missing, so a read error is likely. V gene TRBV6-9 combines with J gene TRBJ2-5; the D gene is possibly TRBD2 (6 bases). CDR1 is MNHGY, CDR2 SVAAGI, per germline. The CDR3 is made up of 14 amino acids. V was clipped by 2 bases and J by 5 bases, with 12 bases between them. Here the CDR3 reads CASSYRGAGETQYL. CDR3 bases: TGTGCCAGCAGTTATAGAGGTGCGGGGGAGACCCAGTACCTC.

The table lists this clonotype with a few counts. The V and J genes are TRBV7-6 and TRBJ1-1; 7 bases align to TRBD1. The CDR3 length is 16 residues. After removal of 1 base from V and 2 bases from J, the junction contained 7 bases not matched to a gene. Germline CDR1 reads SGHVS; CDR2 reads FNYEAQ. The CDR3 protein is CASSLDRGSGNTEAFF. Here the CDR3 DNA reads TGTGCCAGCAGCTTAGACAGGGGTTCTGGCAACACTGAAGCTTTCTTT.

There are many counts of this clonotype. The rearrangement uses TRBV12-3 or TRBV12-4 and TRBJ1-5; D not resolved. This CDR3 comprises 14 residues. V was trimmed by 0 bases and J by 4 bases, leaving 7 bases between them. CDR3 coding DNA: TGTGCCAGCAGTTTAGCGGACGGTAATCAGCCCCAGCATTTT. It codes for CASSLADGNQPQHF.

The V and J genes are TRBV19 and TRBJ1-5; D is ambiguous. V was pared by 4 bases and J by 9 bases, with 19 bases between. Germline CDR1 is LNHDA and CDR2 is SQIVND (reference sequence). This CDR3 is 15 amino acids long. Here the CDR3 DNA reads TGTGCCAGTAGTACCCTGGCAGGTCCTGGGTGGCCCCAGCATTTT. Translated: CASSTLAGPGWPQHF.

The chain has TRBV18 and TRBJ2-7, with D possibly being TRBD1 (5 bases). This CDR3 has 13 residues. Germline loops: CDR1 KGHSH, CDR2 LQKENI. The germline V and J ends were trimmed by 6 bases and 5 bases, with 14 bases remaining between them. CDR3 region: CASSPQGMDEQYF. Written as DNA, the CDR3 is TGTGCCAGCTCCCCTCAGGGAATGGACGAGCAGTACTTC.

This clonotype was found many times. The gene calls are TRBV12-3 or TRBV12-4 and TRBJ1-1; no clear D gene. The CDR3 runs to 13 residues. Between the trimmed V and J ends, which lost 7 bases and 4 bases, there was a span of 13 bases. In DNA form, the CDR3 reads TGTGCCAGCAAGCATCAGGCGGGCACTGAAGCTTTCTTT. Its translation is CASKHQAGTEAFF.

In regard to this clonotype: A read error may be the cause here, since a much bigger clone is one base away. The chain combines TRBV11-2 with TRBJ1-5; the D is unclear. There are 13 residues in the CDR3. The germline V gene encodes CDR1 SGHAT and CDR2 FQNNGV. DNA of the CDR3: TGTCCCAGCAGCCCTCAGGAGGATCAGCCCCAGCATTTT. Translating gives CPSSPQEDQPQHF.

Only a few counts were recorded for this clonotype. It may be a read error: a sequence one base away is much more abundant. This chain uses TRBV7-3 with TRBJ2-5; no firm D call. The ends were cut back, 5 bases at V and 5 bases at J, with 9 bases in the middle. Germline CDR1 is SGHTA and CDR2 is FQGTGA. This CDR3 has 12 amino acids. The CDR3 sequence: CASSPPPETQYF. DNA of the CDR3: TGTGCCAGCAGCCCCCCCCCGGAGACCCAGTACTTC.

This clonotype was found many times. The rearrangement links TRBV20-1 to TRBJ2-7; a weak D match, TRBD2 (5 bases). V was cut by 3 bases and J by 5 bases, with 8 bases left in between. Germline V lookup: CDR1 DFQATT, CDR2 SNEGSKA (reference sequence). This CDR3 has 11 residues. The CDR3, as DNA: TGCAGTGCTAGTGACGGGGACGAGCAGTACTTC. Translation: CSASDGDEQYF.

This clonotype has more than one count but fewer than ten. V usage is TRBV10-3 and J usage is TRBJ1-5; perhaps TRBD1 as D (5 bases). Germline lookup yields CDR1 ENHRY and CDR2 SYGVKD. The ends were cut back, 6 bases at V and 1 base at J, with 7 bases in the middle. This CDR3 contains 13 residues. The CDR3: CAISGQSNQPQHF. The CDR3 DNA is TGTGCCATCAGCGGACAAAGCAATCAGCCCCAGCATTTT.

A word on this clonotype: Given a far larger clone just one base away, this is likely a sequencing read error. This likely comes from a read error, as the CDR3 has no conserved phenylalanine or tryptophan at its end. The CDR3 is CASSYGQLYEQYL. The CDR3 nucleotides read TGTGCCAGCAGTTACGGACAACTCTACGAGCAGTACCTC. J is TRBJ2-7 and V is TRBV28, with D possibly matching TRBD1 (5 bases). The CDR3 length is 13 residues. V dropped 4 bases and J dropped 3 bases, with 10 bases sitting between them. Germline V CDR1 and CDR2: MDHEN, SYDVKM.

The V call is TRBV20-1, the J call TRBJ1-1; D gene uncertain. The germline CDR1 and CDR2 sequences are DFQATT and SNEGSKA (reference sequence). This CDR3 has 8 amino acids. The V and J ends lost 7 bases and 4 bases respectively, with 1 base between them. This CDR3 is CSVTEAFF. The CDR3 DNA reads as TGCAGTGTCACTGAAGCTTTCTTT.

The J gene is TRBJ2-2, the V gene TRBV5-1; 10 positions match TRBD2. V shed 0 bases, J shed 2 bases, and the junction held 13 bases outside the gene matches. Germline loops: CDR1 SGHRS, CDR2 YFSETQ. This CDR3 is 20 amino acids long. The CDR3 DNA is TGCGCCAGCAGCTTGGCCGAAGCGGGGGGGCCCCTACTCAACACCGGGGAGCTGTTTTTT. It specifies CASSLAEAGGPLLNTGELFF.

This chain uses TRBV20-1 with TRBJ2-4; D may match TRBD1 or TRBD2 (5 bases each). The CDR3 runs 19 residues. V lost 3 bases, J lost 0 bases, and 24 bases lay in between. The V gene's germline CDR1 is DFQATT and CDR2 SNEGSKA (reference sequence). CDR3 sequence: CSASLVRDGGRVAKNIQYF. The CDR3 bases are TGCAGTGCTAGTCTGGTCCGGGATGGGGGTCGAGTAGCCAAAAACATTCAGTACTTC.

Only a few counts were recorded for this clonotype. In DNA form, the CDR3 reads TGCAGTTCTGGGACAGAAATCTACGAGCAGTACTTC. This encodes CSSGTEIYEQYF. The chain carries TRBV20-1 and TRBJ2-7, with 7 positions matching TRBD1. Germline V gives CDR1 DFQATT, CDR2 SNEGSKA (reference sequence). This CDR3 is 12 amino acids long. Unmatched junction bases numbered 7, after V lost 8 bases and J lost 3 bases.

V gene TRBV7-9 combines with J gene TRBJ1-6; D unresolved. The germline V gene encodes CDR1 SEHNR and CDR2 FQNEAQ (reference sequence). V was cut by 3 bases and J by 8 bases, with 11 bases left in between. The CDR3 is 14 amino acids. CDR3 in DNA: TGTGCCAGCAGCTTCGAAAGGTCGGATTCACCCCTCCACTTT. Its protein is CASSFERSDSPLHF.